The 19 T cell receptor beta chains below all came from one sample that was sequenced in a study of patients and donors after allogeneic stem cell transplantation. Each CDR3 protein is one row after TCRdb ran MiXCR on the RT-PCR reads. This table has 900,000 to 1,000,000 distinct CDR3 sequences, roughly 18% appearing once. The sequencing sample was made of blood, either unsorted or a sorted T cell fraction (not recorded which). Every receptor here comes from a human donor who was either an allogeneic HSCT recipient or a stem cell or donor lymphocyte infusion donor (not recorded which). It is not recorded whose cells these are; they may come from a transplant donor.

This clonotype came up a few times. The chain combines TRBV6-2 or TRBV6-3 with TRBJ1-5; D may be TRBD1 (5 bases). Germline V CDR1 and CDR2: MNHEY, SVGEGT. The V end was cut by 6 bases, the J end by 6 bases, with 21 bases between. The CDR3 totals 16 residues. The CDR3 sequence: CASSSPVAAGPQPQHF. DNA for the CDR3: TGTGCCAGCAGCTCCCCCGTGGCGGCAGGGCCTCAGCCCCAGCATTTT.

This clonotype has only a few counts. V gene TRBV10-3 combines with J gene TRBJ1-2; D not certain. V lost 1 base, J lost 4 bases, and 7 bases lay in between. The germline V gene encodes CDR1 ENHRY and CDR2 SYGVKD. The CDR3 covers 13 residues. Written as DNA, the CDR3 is TGTGCCATCAGTGAGTGGGGAGGCTATGGCTACACCTTC. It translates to CAISEWGGYGYTF.

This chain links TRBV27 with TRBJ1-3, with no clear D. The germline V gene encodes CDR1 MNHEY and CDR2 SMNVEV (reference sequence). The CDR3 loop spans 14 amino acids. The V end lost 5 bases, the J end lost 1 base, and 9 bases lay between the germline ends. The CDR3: CASSPAGSGNTIYF. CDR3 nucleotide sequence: TGTGCCAGCAGTCCGGCTGGGTCTGGAAACACCATATATTTT.

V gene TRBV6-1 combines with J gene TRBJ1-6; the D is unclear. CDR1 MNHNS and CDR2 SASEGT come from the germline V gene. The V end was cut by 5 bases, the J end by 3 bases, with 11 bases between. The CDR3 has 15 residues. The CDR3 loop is CASSTGRNYNSPLHF. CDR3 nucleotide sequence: TGTGCCAGCAGTACCGGACGGAACTATAATTCACCCCTCCACTTT.

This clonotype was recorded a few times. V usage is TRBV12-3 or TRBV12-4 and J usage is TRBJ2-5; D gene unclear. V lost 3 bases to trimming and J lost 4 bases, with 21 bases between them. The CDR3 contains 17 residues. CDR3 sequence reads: CASSFRIGEKVGETQYF. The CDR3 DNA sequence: TGTGCCAGCAGTTTTCGTATCGGCGAGAAGGTCGGAGAGACCCAGTACTTC.

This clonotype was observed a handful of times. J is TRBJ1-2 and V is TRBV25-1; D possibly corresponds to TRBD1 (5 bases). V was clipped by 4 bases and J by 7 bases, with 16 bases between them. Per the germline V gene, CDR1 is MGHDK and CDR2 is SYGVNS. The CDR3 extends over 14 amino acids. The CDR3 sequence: CASSASGYGGGYTF. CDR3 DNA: TGTGCCAGCAGTGCATCAGGGTACGGAGGTGGCTACACCTTC.

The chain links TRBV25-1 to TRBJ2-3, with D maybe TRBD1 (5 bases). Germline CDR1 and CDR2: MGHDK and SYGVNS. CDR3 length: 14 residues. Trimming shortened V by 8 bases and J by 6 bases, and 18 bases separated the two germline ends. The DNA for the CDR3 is TGTGCCAGCGGATGGACAACCTCCGGGGATACGCAGTATTTT. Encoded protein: CASGWTTSGDTQYF.

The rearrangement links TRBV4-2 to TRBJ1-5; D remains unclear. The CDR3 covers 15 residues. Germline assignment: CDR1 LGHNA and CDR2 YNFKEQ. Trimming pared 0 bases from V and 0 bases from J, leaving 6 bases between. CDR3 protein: CASSQETRSNQPQHF. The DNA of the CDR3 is TGTGCCAGCAGCCAAGAGACCCGTAGCAATCAGCCCCAGCATTTT.

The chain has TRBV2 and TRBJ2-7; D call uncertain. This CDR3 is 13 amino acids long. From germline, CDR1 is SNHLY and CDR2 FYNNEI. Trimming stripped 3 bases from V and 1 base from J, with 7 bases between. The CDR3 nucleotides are TGTGCCAGCAGTGACAACGCGTCCTACGAGCAGTACTTC. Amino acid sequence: CASSDNASYEQYF. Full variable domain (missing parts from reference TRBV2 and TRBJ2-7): EPEVTQTPSHQVTQMGQEVILRCVPISNHLYFYWYRQILGQKVEFLVSFYNNEISEKSEIFDDQFSVERPDGSNFTLKIRSTKLEDSAMYFCASSDNASYEQYFGPGTRLTVT.

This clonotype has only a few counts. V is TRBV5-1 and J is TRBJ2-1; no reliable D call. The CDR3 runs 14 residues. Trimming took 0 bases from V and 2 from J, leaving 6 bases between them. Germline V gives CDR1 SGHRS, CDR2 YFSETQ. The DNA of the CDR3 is TGCGCCAGCAGCTTGGTTCAGCCCTACAATGAGCAGTTCTTC. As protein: CASSLVQPYNEQFF.

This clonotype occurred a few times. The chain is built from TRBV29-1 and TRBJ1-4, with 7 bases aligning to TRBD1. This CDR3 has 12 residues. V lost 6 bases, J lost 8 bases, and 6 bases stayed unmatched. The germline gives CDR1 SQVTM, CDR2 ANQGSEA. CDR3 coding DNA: TGCAGCGTGGGACAGCGGGGGGAAAAACTGTTTTTT. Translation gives CSVGQRGEKLFF.

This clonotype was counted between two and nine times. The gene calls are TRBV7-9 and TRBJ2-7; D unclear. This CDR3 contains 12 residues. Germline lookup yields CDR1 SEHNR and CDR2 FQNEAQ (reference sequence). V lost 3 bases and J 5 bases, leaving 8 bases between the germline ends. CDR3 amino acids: CASSFVPHEQYF. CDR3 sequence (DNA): TGTGCCAGCAGCTTCGTTCCCCACGAGCAGTACTTC.

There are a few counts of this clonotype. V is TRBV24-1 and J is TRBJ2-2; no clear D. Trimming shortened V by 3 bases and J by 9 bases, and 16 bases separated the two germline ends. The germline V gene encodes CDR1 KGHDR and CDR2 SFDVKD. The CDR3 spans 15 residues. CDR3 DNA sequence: TGTGCCACCAGTGATCGATCCCTCGGGCGTCGGGAGCTGTTTTTT. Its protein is CATSDRSLGRRELFF.

For the CDR3, the DNA is TGTGCCAGCAGCCCCCGGACTAGCGGAACTAGCACAGATACGCAGTATTTT. It translates to CASSPRTSGTSTDTQYF. The chain combines TRBV7-6 with TRBJ2-3, with 10 positions matching TRBD2. Unmatched junction bases numbered 8, after V lost 5 bases and J lost 0 bases. This CDR3 has 17 amino acids. The germline gives CDR1 SGHVS, CDR2 FNYEAQ.

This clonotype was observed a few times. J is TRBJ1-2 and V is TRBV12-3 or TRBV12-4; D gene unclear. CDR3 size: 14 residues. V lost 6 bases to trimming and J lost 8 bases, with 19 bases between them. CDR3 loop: CASRSSGKAWGYTF. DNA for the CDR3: TGTGCCAGCAGATCGTCCGGGAAGGCCTGGGGCTACACCTTC.

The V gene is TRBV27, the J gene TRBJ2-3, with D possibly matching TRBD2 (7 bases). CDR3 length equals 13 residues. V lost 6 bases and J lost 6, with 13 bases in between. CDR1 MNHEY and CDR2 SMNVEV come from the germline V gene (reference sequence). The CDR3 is CASSRRGADTQYF. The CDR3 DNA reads TGTGCCAGCAGCCGACGGGGGGCCGATACGCAGTATTTT.

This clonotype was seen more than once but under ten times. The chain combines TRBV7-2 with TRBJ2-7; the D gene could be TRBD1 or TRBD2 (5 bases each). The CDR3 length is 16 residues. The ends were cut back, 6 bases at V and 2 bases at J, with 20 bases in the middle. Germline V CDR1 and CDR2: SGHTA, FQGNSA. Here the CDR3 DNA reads TGTGCCAGCAGTTCCACCCCCCTCGAGGGGACCTACGAGCAGTACTTC. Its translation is CASSSTPLEGTYEQYF.

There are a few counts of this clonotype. In DNA form, the CDR3 reads TGCAGTGCTAGAGATGCACGAAGCGTCGGGGAGCAGTACTTC. Its protein product is CSARDARSVGEQYF. The V call is TRBV20-1, the J call TRBJ2-7; D not certain. Germline CDR1 is DFQATT and CDR2 is SNEGSKA (reference sequence). The V end was cut by 0 bases, the J end by 7 bases, with 16 bases between. This CDR3 has 14 amino acids.

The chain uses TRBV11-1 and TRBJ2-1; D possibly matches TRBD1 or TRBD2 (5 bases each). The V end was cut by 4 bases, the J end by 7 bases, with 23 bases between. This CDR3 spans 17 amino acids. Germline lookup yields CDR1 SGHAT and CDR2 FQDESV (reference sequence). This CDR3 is CASSSLKLGAAGNEQFF. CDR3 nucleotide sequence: TGTGCCAGCAGCTCTTTGAAACTAGGGGCGGCAGGGAATGAGCAGTTCTTC.